This T cell receptor (beta chain) was recovered during a study of T-cell memory formation after mild COVID-19. Researchers used 5'RACE with constant-segment primers to make TCR alpha and TCR beta cDNA libraries that carry sample barcodes and UMIs. TCRdb itself ran the 5' RACE reads through MiXCR, one entry per CDR3 protein. The sample includes tens of thousands of distinct CDR3 sequences, roughly an eighth of them seen just once. Overall study findings and caveats: Mainly in CM and EM were contracting CD4+ clones; CD8+ were in EMRA. Detection of some responders pre-infection suggested pre-existing cross-reactive memory T cells participated.

Germline V CDR1 and CDR2: DFQATT, SNEGSKA (reference sequence). J lost 2 bases, V lost 3 bases, and 9 bases had no gene match. The CDR3 totals 15 residues. This clonotype was picked up one time. Its antigen is as yet unknown. This TCR was recovered from an adult woman who had mild COVID-19 (a few samples of this study predate the infection). Cell type and time point are not known. The chain recombines TRBV20-1 with TRBJ2-7; 8 bases match TRBD2. The sample comprised PBMCs or a T cell subset sorted from them (not recorded which). CDR3 sequence (DNA): TGCAGTGCTAGCGGACGGGAGGGGATCGCCTACGAGCAGTACTTC. Translation gives CSASGREGIAYEQYF.